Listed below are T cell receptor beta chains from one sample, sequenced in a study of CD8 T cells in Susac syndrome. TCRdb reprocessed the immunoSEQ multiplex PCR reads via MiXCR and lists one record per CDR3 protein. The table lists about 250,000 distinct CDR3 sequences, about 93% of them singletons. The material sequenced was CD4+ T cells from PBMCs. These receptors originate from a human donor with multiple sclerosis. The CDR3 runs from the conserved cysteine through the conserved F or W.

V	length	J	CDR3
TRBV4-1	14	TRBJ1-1	CASTTPGGNTEAFF
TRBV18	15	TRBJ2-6	CASSPTLSGANVLTF
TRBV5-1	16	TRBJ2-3	CASSLEGQMSTDTQYF
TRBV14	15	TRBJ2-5	CASSQEAVAGASQYF
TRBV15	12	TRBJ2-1	CATSRSGNEQFF
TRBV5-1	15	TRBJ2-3	CASSFRTGDTDTQYF
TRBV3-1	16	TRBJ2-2	CASSQLPGTNTGELFF
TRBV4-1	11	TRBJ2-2	CASSQEVELFF
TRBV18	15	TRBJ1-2	CASSPLGPENYGYTF
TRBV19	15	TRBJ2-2	CASSISGSETGELFF
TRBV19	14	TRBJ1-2	CASSPGQGGYGYTF
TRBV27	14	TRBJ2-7	CASSLSTADYEQYF
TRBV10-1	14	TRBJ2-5	CASSEVGSGETQYF
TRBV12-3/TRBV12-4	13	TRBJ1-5	CASTEYSNQPQHF
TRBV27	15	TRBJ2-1	CASSSPGQAINEQFF
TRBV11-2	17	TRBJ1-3	CASSPPPQRSSGNTIYF
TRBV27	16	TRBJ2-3	CASQPYLAGVADTQYF
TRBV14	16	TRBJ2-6	CASSPSGRSGANVLTF
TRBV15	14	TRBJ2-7	CATSREGTGGEQYF
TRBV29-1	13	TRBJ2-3	CSVPSVPTDTQYF
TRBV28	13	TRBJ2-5	CASKGRSQETQYF
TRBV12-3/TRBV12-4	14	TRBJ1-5	CASSPSSSNQPQHF
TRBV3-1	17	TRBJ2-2	CASSQDRLAGPAGELFF
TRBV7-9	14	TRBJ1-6	CASSLGDPHSPLHF
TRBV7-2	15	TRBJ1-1	CASSRMGQGPREAFF
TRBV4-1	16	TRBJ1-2	CASSPSVAVINYGYTF
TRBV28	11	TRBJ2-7	CASSFAGGQYF